This entry is about one TCR beta chain. The germline gives CDR1 MNHEY, CDR2 SVGEGT. This CDR3 has 14 residues. Trimming pared 0 bases from V and 7 bases from J, leaving 10 bases between. The sample belongs to a study of blood T cell repertoires in COVID-19. Study as a whole: COVID-19 samples collected from the United States, Italy and Spain covered acute and convalescent phases.

The method was immunoSEQ multiplex PCR; TCRdb's version includes in-frame clones alone and lacks a portion of them. This sample has around 300,000 clones, with approximately 86% found just once. The chain joins TRBV6-2 or TRBV6-3 to TRBJ1-5, with D tentatively TRBD1 (5 bases). The sequencing sample was made of peripheral blood. This clonotype was sampled from a woman in her 70s with COVID-19, enrolled during active disease. The CDR3 is CASSYSGVSQPQHF. The CDR3 coding sequence is TGTGCCAGCAGTTACTCAGGGGTCAGCCAGCCCCAGCATTTT.